This TCR beta chain was identified during a study of blood T cell repertoires in COVID-19. Measured with immunoSEQ multiplex PCR; TCRdb has only the in-frame clones, and not every one. The top ten hold 3% to 3.5% of the sample, which has approximately 240,000 clones, about nine tenths seen once. With 6 bases removed from V and 5 bases from J, the gap between germline ends came to 16 bases. Germline assignment: CDR1 SGHTA and CDR2 FQGNSA. The CDR3 is 15 residues long. Sequenced input: PBMCs or T cells enriched from blood (not recorded which). V usage is TRBV7-2 and J usage is TRBJ2-2; D might be TRBD2 (5 bases). The clonotype was recovered from a woman aged 45-65 years in a cohort exposed to, infected with or recovered from COVID-19 (not recorded which). As DNA, the CDR3 is TGTGCCAGCAGACTGACGGGGATCGGGACCGGGGAGCTGTTTTTT. Amino acid sequence: CASRLTGIGTGELFF.